The subject of this entry is one TCR beta chain. Its matching antigen is unknown. Resections from corrective heart surgery supplied the thymus tissue. Healthy Finnish infants undergoing corrective surgery for congenital heart defects were used as donors. Losses at the gene ends were 3 bases for V and 6 bases for J; bases not matched to a gene: 6. This CDR3 has 15 amino acids. These data are taken from a study of human thymus T cells. Study conclusions and caveats: Related research has reported that thymic repertoires overlap highly among unrelated individuals. The authors found apparently biased V and J gene usage in thymic and blood repertoires.

Profiled with immunoSEQ multiplex PCR; TCRdb holds only in-frame clones, not every one. The repertoire consists of roughly 77,000 clones, with over 85% occurring once and the leading ten covering about 0.03%. This TCR came from a girl less than two years old with a congenital heart defect but otherwise immunologically healthy. This sequence joins TRBV23-1 and TRBJ1-1, with TRBD1 matching over 11 bases. TRBV23-1 is given ORF status, its function remaining uncertain. Sequencing was carried out using thymus tissue. This chain's CDR3 is CASSQQGQGGSEAFF. The CDR3 bases are TGCGCCAGCAGTCAGCAGGGACAGGGGGGCTCTGAAGCTTTCTTT.